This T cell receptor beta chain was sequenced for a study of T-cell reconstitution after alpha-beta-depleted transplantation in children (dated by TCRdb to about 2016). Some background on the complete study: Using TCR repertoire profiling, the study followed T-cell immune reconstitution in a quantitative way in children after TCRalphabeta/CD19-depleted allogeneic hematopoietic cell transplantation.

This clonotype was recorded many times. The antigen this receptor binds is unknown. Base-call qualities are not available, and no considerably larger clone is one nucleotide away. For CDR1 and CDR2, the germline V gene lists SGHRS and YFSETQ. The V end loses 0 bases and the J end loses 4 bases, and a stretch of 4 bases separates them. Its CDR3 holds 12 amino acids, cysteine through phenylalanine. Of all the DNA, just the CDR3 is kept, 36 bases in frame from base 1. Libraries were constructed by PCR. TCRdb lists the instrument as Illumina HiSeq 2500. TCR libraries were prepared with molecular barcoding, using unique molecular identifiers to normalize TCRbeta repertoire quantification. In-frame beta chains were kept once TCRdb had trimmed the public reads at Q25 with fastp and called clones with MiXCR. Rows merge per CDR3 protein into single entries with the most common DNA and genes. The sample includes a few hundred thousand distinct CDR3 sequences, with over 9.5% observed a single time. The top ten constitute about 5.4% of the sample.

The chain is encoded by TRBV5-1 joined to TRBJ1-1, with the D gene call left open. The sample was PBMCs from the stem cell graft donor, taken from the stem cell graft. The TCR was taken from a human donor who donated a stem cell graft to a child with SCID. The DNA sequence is TGCGCCAGCAGCTTGGATAGCACTGAAGCTTTCTTT. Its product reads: CASSLDSTEAFF.